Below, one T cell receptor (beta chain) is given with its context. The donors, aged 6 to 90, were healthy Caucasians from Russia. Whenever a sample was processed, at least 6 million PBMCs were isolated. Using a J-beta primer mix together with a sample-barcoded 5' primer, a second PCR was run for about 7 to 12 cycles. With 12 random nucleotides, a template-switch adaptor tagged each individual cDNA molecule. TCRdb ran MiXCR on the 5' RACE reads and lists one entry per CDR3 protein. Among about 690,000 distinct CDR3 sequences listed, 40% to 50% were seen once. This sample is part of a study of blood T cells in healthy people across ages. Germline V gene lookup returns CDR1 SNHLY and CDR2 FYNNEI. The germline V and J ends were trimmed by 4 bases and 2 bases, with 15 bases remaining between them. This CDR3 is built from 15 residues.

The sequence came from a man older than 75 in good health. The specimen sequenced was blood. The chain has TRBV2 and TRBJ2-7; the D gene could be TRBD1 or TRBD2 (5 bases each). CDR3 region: CASSGGLGDAYEQYF. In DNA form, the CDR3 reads TGTGCCAGCAGTGGGGGTTTAGGGGACGCCTACGAGCAGTACTTC.